What follows are 21 T cell receptor beta chains derived from one specimen sequenced in a study of molecular identifiers for immune sequencing clone quantification. MiXCR, applied by TCRdb to the PCR reads, yields one record per CDR3 protein. Counted here are under 650,000 distinct CDR3 sequences, less than 20% occurring once; the ten biggest clones make up under 0.95%. Specimen: naive CD8+ T cells from blood, with Jurkat cell RNA spiked in. Noted subset: FACS-sorted CD8+CD4-CCR7+CD45RA+ naive T cells. Receptor source: a human donor in good health. Some libraries in this study had Jurkat cell RNA spiked in.

Worth noting for this clonotype: Just one base apart from a much larger clone, this may be a read error. This rearrangement joins TRBV20-1 to TRBJ1-4, with a tentative D call TRBD1 (6 bases). The CDR3 has 15 amino acids. Germline assignment: CDR1 DFQATT and CDR2 SNEGSKA (reference sequence). Trimming removed 5 bases at V and 2 bases at J, with 15 bases between. CDR3 in amino acids: CSAGDSQGTNEKLFF. The CDR3 nucleotides are TGCAGTGCTGGGGATAGCCAGGGGACTAATGAAAAACTGTTTTTT.

In its sample, this clonotype was seen many times. This chain connects TRBV20-1 to TRBJ2-3; TRBD2 is a possible D gene (6 bases). Germline V gene data show CDR1 as DFQATT and CDR2 as SNEGSKA (reference sequence). The V end lost 5 bases, the J end lost 6 bases, and 21 bases lay between the germline ends. The CDR3 loop spans 15 amino acids. The CDR3 region has the DNA TGCAGTGCTCCGAACCCGGACACTAGCCCTGATACGCAGTATTTT. Its translation: CSAPNPDTSPDTQYF.

This clonotype was seen repeatedly, ten times or more. The chain carries TRBV6-6 and TRBJ1-5; 8 bases line up with TRBD1. The CDR3 runs to 15 residues. With 5 bases clipped from V and 5 bases from J, the junction kept 8 bases outside the gene matches. Germline-derived CDR1 and CDR2 are MNHNY and SVGAGI (reference sequence). CDR3 protein: CASSEDGQGYQPQHF. The CDR3 nucleotides are TGTGCCAGCAGTGAGGACGGACAGGGCTATCAGCCCCAGCATTTT.

At least ten counts were recorded for this clonotype. The V gene is TRBV29-1, the J gene TRBJ1-2, with D possibly matching TRBD1 (5 bases). CDR3 length: 13 amino acids. Trimming stripped 3 bases from V and 4 bases from J, with 12 bases between. The germline V gene has CDR1 SQVTM and CDR2 ANQGSEA. CDR3 protein: CSVEAGTAYGYTF. The CDR3 nucleotides read TGCAGCGTTGAGGCCGGGACGGCCTATGGCTACACCTTC.

This clonotype was detected ten times or more. The chain employs TRBV9 and TRBJ2-5; D is unresolved. Per germline, CDR1 SGDLS and CDR2 YYNGEE. The CDR3 is 9 residues long. The V gene lost 2 bases and the J gene lost 12 bases, with 5 bases spanning the gap. CDR3: CASSVRKYF. Here the CDR3 DNA reads TGTGCCAGCAGCGTCCGGAAGTACTTC.

This clonotype was detected only a few times. The chain joins TRBV4-3 to TRBJ2-1, with D maybe TRBD2 (6 bases). The ends were cut back, 1 base at V and 5 bases at J, with 15 bases in the middle. The CDR3 length is 16 residues. Per germline, CDR1 LGHNA and CDR2 YSLEER. DNA of the CDR3: TGCGCCAGCAGCCAAGGACTAGATCAGACCCACAATGAGCAGTTCTTC. This encodes CASSQGLDQTHNEQFF.

The J gene is TRBJ2-1, the V gene TRBV30; 11 bases align to TRBD2. Germline loops: CDR1 GTSNPN, CDR2 SVGIG (reference sequence). The CDR3 loop spans 13 amino acids. The CDR3 coding sequence is TGTCCCTCCTCACTAGCGGGAGTAGGCGAGCAGTTCTTC. Residues: CPSSLAGVGEQFF.

The CDR3 loop is CASSQEIIYYNEQFF. CDR3 bases: TGTGCCAGCAGCCAAGAAATTATATACTACAATGAGCAGTTCTTC. The chain is built from TRBV3-1 and TRBJ2-1; the D is unclear. The V gene lost 0 bases and the J gene lost 3 bases, with 9 bases spanning the gap. There are 15 residues in the CDR3. CDR1 and CDR2 from the germline V gene are LGHDT and YNNKEL (reference sequence).

This clonotype was seen many times. The chain employs TRBV23-1 and TRBJ2-3; 8 bases align to TRBD1. TRBV23-1 is given ORF status, its function remaining uncertain. Unmatched junction bases numbered 6, after V lost 7 bases and J lost 6 bases. The CDR3 spans 13 residues. This CDR3 is CASMTGDYDTQYF. Written as DNA, the CDR3 is TGCGCCAGCATGACAGGGGATTATGATACGCAGTATTTT.

This clonotype was detected many times. V is TRBV2 and J is TRBJ1-6; 9 nucleotides align to TRBD1. The CDR3 is 14 amino acids. Germline assignment: CDR1 SNHLY and CDR2 FYNNEI. After removal of 3 bases from V and 7 bases from J, the junction contained 1 base not matched to a gene. Here the CDR3 reads CASSEGQGNSPLHF. DNA for the CDR3: TGTGCCAGCAGTGAGGGACAGGGAAATTCACCCCTCCACTTT.

This clonotype was detected once. The V and J genes are TRBV11-2 and TRBJ2-2, with TRBD1 identical over 7 bases. The CDR3 sequence is 16 residues long. V gave up 5 bases and J gave up 3 bases; unmatched junction bases: 9. Germline V gives CDR1 SGHAT, CDR2 FQNNGV. The CDR3 here is CASSLGGEAYTGELFF. For the CDR3, the DNA is TGTGCCAGCAGCCTAGGGGGCGAGGCTTACACCGGGGAGCTGTTTTTT.

This clonotype has at least ten counts. CDR3: CAISEGSRDRVNEAFF. CDR3 sequence (DNA): TGTGCCATCAGTGAGGGAAGCCGGGACAGGGTGAATGAAGCTTTCTTT. V is TRBV10-3 and J is TRBJ1-1; 9 bases are shared with TRBD1. Germline assignment: CDR1 ENHRY and CDR2 SYGVKD. Trimming at V came to 2 bases and at J to 7 bases, leaving 11 bases not matched to a gene. The CDR3 is made up of 16 amino acids.

This sequence joins TRBV6-5 and TRBJ2-3; D is unresolved. V lost 0 bases and J 6 bases, leaving 19 bases between the germline ends. This CDR3 comprises 17 residues. In germline, CDR1 is MNHEY, CDR2 SVGAGI. The CDR3: CASSYSSLAIPQDTQYF. DNA for the CDR3: TGTGCCAGCAGTTACTCTTCTTTGGCGATCCCCCAGGATACGCAGTATTTT.

Many counts were recorded for this clonotype. The chain carries TRBV12-3 or TRBV12-4 and TRBJ1-6; maybe TRBD1 (5 bases). Trimming pared 6 bases from V and 7 bases from J, leaving 22 bases between. This CDR3 is 17 amino acids long. For the CDR3, the DNA is TGTGCCAGCAGCCCTAGACTGGATTTGGGGCTGAATTCACCCCTCCACTTT. Protein: CASSPRLDLGLNSPLHF.

The genes are TRBV28 and TRBJ1-2; weak D call: TRBD1 (6 bases). Trimming left V 5 bases short and J 8 bases short, with 21 bases between. The V gene's germline CDR1 is MDHEN and CDR2 SYDVKM. The CDR3 is 15 residues long. CDR3 residues: CASSPQGSLREGYTF. The CDR3 region has the DNA TGTGCCAGCAGTCCACAGGGTTCTCTAAGGGAAGGCTACACCTTC.

The rearrangement links TRBV20-1 to TRBJ2-7; D is possibly TRBD1 or TRBD2 (5 bases each). With 3 bases removed from V and 0 bases from J, the gap between germline ends came to 15 bases. Germline-derived CDR1 and CDR2 are DFQATT and SNEGSKA (reference sequence). CDR3 size: 15 residues. The CDR3 here is CSASGTFLISYEQYF. The DNA of the CDR3 is TGCAGTGCTAGCGGGACGTTCCTTATCTCCTACGAGCAGTACTTC.

This clonotype has more than one count but fewer than ten. V usage is TRBV7-6 and J usage is TRBJ2-1, with TRBD2 identical over 7 bases. The germline V gene has CDR1 SGHVS and CDR2 FNYEAQ. J gave up 5 bases and V 1 base, and 2 bases lay outside the gene matches. This CDR3 comprises 14 residues. CDR3 residues: CASSLGGLNNEQFF. The CDR3, as DNA: TGTGCCAGCAGCTTAGGGGGACTAAACAATGAGCAGTTCTTC.

About this clonotype itself: A clone one base away is much larger, so this may be a read error. DNA for the CDR3: TGTGCCAGCAGCCGGGGGACTAGCGGGAGAACAGATACGCAGTATTTT. Amino acid sequence: CASSRGTSGRTDTQYF. The rearrangement joins TRBV5-6 to TRBJ2-3; 14 bases align to TRBD2. The CDR3 has 16 amino acids. V trimming: 4 bases; J trimming: 3 bases; junction bases outside the gene matches: 4. Germline CDR1 and CDR2: SGHDT and YYEEEE. The full variable domain, completed using reference TRBV5-6 and TRBJ2-3, is DAGVTQSPTHLIKTRGQQVTLRCSPKSGHDTVSWYQQALGQGPQFIFQYYEEEERQRGNFPDRFSGHQFPNYSSELNVNALLLGDSALYLCASSRGTSGRTDTQYFGPGTRLTVL.

This clonotype was found many times. The chain carries TRBV14 and TRBJ2-6; no firm D call. Germline CDR1 SGHDN, CDR2 FVKESK. This CDR3 is 15 amino acids long. V dropped 2 bases and J dropped 2 bases, with 7 bases sitting between them. The CDR3 protein is CASSQYRAGANVLTF. The CDR3 DNA sequence: TGTGCCAGCAGCCAATACAGAGCTGGGGCCAACGTCCTGACTTTC. The whole variable domain, filled in from reference TRBV14 and TRBJ2-6, reads EAGVTQFPSHSVIEKGQTVTLRCDPISGHDNLYWYRRVMGKEIKFLLHFVKESKQDESGMPNNRFLAERTGGTYSTLKVQPAELEDSGVYFCASSQYRAGANVLTFGAGSRLTVL.

Concerning this clonotype itself: A read error may be the cause here, since a much bigger clone is one base away. V is TRBV9 and J is TRBJ2-3; 9 bases map to TRBD2. The CDR3 has 16 amino acids. Germline assignment: CDR1 SGDLS and CDR2 YYNGEE. V was clipped by 6 bases and J by 5 bases; unmatched bases: 13. This CDR3 is CASNAAGGLIIDTQYF. As DNA, the CDR3 is TGTGCCAGCAACGCGGCGGGAGGGTTGATCATAGATACGCAGTATTTT.

The table lists this clonotype with a few counts. The CDR3 is CSAAFPGQSHNEQFF. CDR3 coding DNA: TGCAGTGCCGCTTTCCCGGGACAGTCCCACAATGAGCAGTTCTTC. The chain combines TRBV20-1 with TRBJ2-1, with TRBD1 matching 7 bases. The length of the CDR3 is 15 residues. J was trimmed by 5 bases and V by 6 bases; bases with no gene match: 13. CDR1 and CDR2 from the germline V gene are DFQATT and SNEGSKA (reference sequence).